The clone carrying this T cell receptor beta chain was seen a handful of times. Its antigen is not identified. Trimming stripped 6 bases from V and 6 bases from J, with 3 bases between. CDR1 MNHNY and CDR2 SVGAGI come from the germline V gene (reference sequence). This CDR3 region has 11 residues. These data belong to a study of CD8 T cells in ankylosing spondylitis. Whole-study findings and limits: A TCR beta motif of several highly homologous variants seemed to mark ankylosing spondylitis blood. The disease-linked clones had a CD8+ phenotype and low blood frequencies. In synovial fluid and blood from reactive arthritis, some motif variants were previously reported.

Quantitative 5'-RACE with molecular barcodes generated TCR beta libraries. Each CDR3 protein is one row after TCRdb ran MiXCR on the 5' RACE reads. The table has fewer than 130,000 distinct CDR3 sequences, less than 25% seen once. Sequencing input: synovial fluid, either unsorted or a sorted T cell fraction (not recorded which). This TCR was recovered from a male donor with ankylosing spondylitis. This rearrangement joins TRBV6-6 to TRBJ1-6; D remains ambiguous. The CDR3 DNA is TGTGCCAGCAGGGGTAATTCACCCCTCCACTTT. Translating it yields CASRGNSPLHF.